The 8 T cell receptor beta chains below were found in one sample sequenced in a study of T cell changes during pregnancy in multiple sclerosis. Sequenced by immunoSEQ multiplex PCR; TCRdb stores in-frame clones only, minus some. The sample has under 95,000 clones; about 89% are singletons. The sample was CD4+ T cells from peripheral blood mononuclear cells, taken before pregnancy. The receptors come from a female donor with multiple sclerosis, enrolled in a pregnancy study.

The rearrangement uses TRBV19 and TRBJ1-3; possible D gene TRBD1, 5 bases. CDR1 is LNHDA, CDR2 SQIVND, per germline (reference sequence). The CDR3 spans 17 residues. V shed 2 bases and J shed 1 base, with 15 bases lying between them. CDR3 amino acids: CASSIWQGLPSGNTIYF. CDR3 sequence (DNA): TGTGCCAGTAGTATATGGCAGGGCCTCCCATCTGGAAACACCATATATTTT. Using reference TRBV19 and TRBJ1-3 for the parts outside the CDR3, the full variable domain is DGGITQSPKYLFRKEGQNVTLSCEQNLNHDAMYWYRQDPGQGLRLIYYSQIVNDFQKGDIAEGYSVSREKKESFPLTVTSAQKNPTAFYLCASSIWQGLPSGNTIYFGEGSWLTVV.

This chain connects TRBV5-5 to TRBJ1-1, with TRBD1 as a possible D gene (6 bases). From germline, CDR1 is SGHKS and CDR2 YYEKEE (reference sequence). Trimming stripped 4 bases from V and 7 bases from J, with 14 bases between. The CDR3 loop spans 13 amino acids. In DNA, the CDR3 is TGTGCCAGCAGCGAGGGGACAATAGGTGAAGCTTTCTTT. This sequence encodes CASSEGTIGEAFF.

The chain uses TRBV27 and TRBJ2-1, with a possible D match to TRBD2 (5 bases). CDR1 is MNHEY and CDR2 is SMNVEV in the germline V gene (reference sequence). This CDR3 comprises 14 residues. Between the trimmed V and J ends, which lost 3 bases and 3 bases, there was a span of 9 bases. The CDR3: CASSFRGFYNEQFF. In nucleotides, the CDR3 is TGTGCCAGCAGTTTCAGAGGGTTCTACAATGAGCAGTTCTTC.

This sequence joins TRBV6-1 and TRBJ1-2; D remains unclear. Trimming pared 7 bases from V and 7 bases from J, leaving 13 bases between. CDR1 and CDR2 from the germline V gene are MNHNS and SASEGT. The CDR3 has 12 amino acids. The CDR3, as DNA: TGTGCCAGCAACCCGAGGGTCTCTGGCTACACCTTC. Translated, it gives CASNPRVSGYTF.

The CDR3 sequence: CASTRGRGPGELFF. The CDR3 DNA follows: TGTGCCAGCACGAGGGGCAGGGGGCCCGGGGAGCTGTTTTTT. The chain joins TRBV2 to TRBJ2-2; TRBD1 matches 8 bases. The germline V gene has CDR1 SNHLY and CDR2 FYNNEI. The trim removed 7 bases at V and 6 bases at J, leaving 7 bases unmatched. The CDR3 covers 14 residues.

J is TRBJ1-5 and V is TRBV6-6; perhaps TRBD1 as D (5 bases). The CDR3 runs to 15 residues. Looked up from germline, CDR1 is MNHNY and CDR2 is SVGAGI (reference sequence). Trimming removed 2 bases at V and 0 bases at J, with 8 bases between. CDR3 in amino acids: CASSYGGASNQPQHF. CDR3 DNA sequence: TGTGCCAGCAGTTACGGAGGGGCTAGCAATCAGCCCCAGCATTTT.

The genes are TRBV5-6 and TRBJ1-1; D gene ambiguous. Trimming removed 5 bases at V and 0 bases at J, with 14 bases between. CDR1 and CDR2 (germline): SGHDT, YYEEEE. The CDR3 runs to 15 residues. For the CDR3, the DNA is TGTGCCAGCAGGGCGACACCGACCCTGAACACTGAAGCTTTCTTT. Translation gives CASRATPTLNTEAFF.

The rearrangement uses TRBV18 and TRBJ2-7; TRBD1 agrees at 7 bases. This CDR3 has 14 residues. CDR1 is KGHSH, CDR2 LQKENI, per germline. V trimming: 8 bases; J trimming: 0 bases; junction bases outside the gene matches: 7. CDR3 nucleotides: TGTGCCAGCCGACAGGGAAGCGTCTCCTACGAGCAGTACTTC. It yields the protein CASRQGSVSYEQYF.